These 20 T cell receptor beta chains share one sample of origin, sequenced in a study of early T cells in non-severe SARS-CoV-2 infection. MiXCR, run by TCRdb on the 5' RACE reads, gives a single entry per CDR3 protein. The table shows some 81,000 distinct CDR3 sequences, with roughly a sixth occurring only once. The sequenced material came from whole blood. Source of these receptors: an adult who was a healthcare worker with PCR-confirmed SARS-CoV-2 infection or an uninfected control (not recorded which).

This clonotype was seen ten or more times. The chain uses TRBV3-1 and TRBJ1-4; D is uncertain. In germline, CDR1 is LGHDT, CDR2 YNNKEL (reference sequence). The CDR3 consists of 12 residues. V shed 3 bases and J shed 13 bases, with 12 bases lying between them. CDR3 nucleotide sequence: TGTGCCAGCAGCCATACAGATCTAGGACTGTTTTTT. Amino acid sequence: CASSHTDLGLFF.

This clonotype has just a few counts. DNA of the CDR3: TGTGCCAGCAGCCTAGGGACTAGCGGGAGAACAGATACGCAGTATTTT. Amino acids: CASSLGTSGRTDTQYF. V is TRBV7-6 and J is TRBJ2-3; TRBD2 agrees at 14 bases. V was clipped by 5 bases and J by 3 bases; unmatched bases: 4. The CDR3 runs to 16 residues. Germline-derived CDR1 and CDR2 are SGHVS and FNYEAQ.

The genes are TRBV20-1 and TRBJ2-5; 7 bases match TRBD2. Per germline, CDR1 DFQATT and CDR2 SNEGSKA (reference sequence). V shed 6 bases and J 5 bases; nucleotides not matched to a gene: 9. The CDR3 consists of 13 residues. As DNA, the CDR3 is TGCAGTGCACCCGGGGCGCGGGAGGAGACCCAGTACTTC. This encodes CSAPGAREETQYF.

V usage is TRBV20-1 and J usage is TRBJ1-1; unclear D gene. Germline loops: CDR1 DFQATT, CDR2 SNEGSKA (reference sequence). V was clipped by 0 bases and J by 5 bases, with 13 bases between them. This CDR3 is 14 amino acids long. CDR3 protein: CSARDLDRRTEAFF. Written as DNA, the CDR3 is TGCAGTGCTAGAGATCTGGACCGGAGGACTGAAGCTTTCTTT.

This clonotype was seen a handful of times. V usage is TRBV4-2 and J usage is TRBJ2-3, with a tentative D call TRBD2 (6 bases). Trimming removed 0 bases at V and 2 bases at J, with 18 bases between. The germline gives CDR1 LGHNA, CDR2 YNFKEQ. The CDR3 runs to 18 residues. The CDR3 sequence is CASSQDPGGAAFTDTQYF. CDR3 in DNA: TGTGCCAGCAGCCAAGATCCCGGGGGAGCGGCCTTCACAGATACGCAGTATTTT.

This clonotype was observed a few times. The chain recombines TRBV6-1 with TRBJ1-1; D ambiguous. Deletions cut 2 bases from V and 5 bases from J, with 9 bases between. The germline V gene encodes CDR1 MNHNS and CDR2 SASEGT. CDR3 length equals 13 residues. The CDR3, as DNA: TGTGCCAGCAGTGAATTACAGACAACTGAAGCTTTCTTT. It is translated as CASSELQTTEAFF.

This clonotype was found a few times. The chain employs TRBV24-1 and TRBJ2-2, with D uncertain. Trimming left V 5 bases short and J 7 bases short, with 16 bases between. Germline V lookup: CDR1 KGHDR, CDR2 SFDVKD. This CDR3 has 15 residues. CDR3: CATSGGQPFGGELFF. The CDR3 DNA reads as TGTGCCACCAGTGGAGGCCAGCCCTTCGGCGGGGAGCTGTTTTTT.

This chain links TRBV11-3 with TRBJ2-7, with 13 bases aligning to TRBD2. The CDR3 is 15 amino acids. Trimming removed 5 bases from V and 8 bases from J; junction bases left unmatched: 9. Germline V gene sequence: CDR1 SGHNT, CDR2 YENEEA. The CDR3: CASSRSGTSGIKQYF. The CDR3 DNA reads TGTGCCAGCAGCCGATCCGGGACTAGCGGGATCAAGCAGTACTTC.

This clonotype was observed a few times. The genes are TRBV28 and TRBJ2-7, with D hard to call. Germline V gene sequence: CDR1 MDHEN, CDR2 SYDVKM. V was shortened by 2 bases and J by 0 bases, with 8 bases between the two germline ends. This CDR3 has 14 amino acids. The CDR3 DNA sequence: TGTGCCAGCAGTTTAATGCCCAGCTCCTACGAGCAGTACTTC. Its protein product is CASSLMPSSYEQYF.

This sequence joins TRBV7-9 and TRBJ2-5; unclear D gene. Germline assignment: CDR1 SEHNR and CDR2 FQNEAQ (reference sequence). The CDR3 extends over 15 amino acids. With 1 base removed from V and 0 bases from J, the gap between germline ends came to 9 bases. CDR3 in amino acids: CASSLDASNQETQYF. The CDR3 coding sequence is TGTGCCAGCAGCTTAGACGCCAGCAACCAAGAGACCCAGTACTTC.

The table lists this clonotype with a few counts. The gene calls are TRBV2 and TRBJ1-1; a possible D gene is TRBD1 (6 bases). V gave up 1 base and J gave up 8 bases, with 11 bases separating them. CDR1 and CDR2 from the germline V gene are SNHLY and FYNNEI. This CDR3 region has 13 residues. The CDR3 nucleotides are TGTGCCAGCAGTGAAGAGGGGGGGACAGAAGCTTTCTTT. This gives the protein CASSEEGGTEAFF.

The sample holds a few counts of this clonotype. V usage is TRBV7-9 and J usage is TRBJ2-5; D is unresolved. The germline gives CDR1 SEHNR, CDR2 FQNEAQ (reference sequence). This CDR3 region has 12 residues. Trimming took off 6 bases at V and 0 bases at J, with 5 bases between the two ends. CDR3 sequence: CASSRDQETQYF. CDR3 coding DNA: TGTGCCAGCAGTCGGGACCAAGAGACCCAGTACTTC.

This sequence joins TRBV10-3 and TRBJ2-5, with a weak D call TRBD2 (6 bases). V was clipped by 5 bases and J by 4 bases, with 17 bases between them. Per germline, CDR1 ENHRY and CDR2 SYGVKD. This CDR3 contains 15 residues. The CDR3 DNA sequence: TGTGCCATCAGTAGGGGAGGCGGGATAGCAGAGACCCAGTACTTC. It encodes CAISRGGGIAETQYF.

The chain employs TRBV5-1 and TRBJ2-4; 7 bases map to TRBD1. Germline V lookup: CDR1 SGHRS, CDR2 YFSETQ. This CDR3 has 15 residues. The V and J ends lost 0 bases and 7 bases, in that order; junction bases with no gene match: 7. The CDR3 nucleotides read TGCGCCAGCAGCTTGGCCGACAGGGACGAGAACATTCAGTACTTC. Encoded protein: CASSLADRDENIQYF. Variable domain in full (rest from reference TRBV5-1 and TRBJ2-4): KAGVTQTPRYLIKTRGQQVTLSCSPISGHRSVSWYQQTPGQGLQFLFEYFSETQRNKGNFPGRFSGRQFSNSRSEMNVSTLELGDSALYLCASSLADRDENIQYFGAGTRLSVL.

The J gene is TRBJ2-7, the V gene TRBV2; no definite D call. The V gene lost 4 bases and the J gene lost 6 bases, with 16 bases spanning the gap. Per the germline V gene, CDR1 is SNHLY and CDR2 is FYNNEI. CDR3 size: 14 residues. The CDR3 DNA follows: TGTGCCAGCAGTGCAAGTGGGAAGGGCGGCGAGCAGTACTTC. Encoded protein: CASSASGKGGEQYF.

This clonotype has only a few counts. The gene calls are TRBV7-3 and TRBJ2-5, with a tentative D call TRBD1 (7 bases). The germline CDR1 and CDR2 sequences are SGHTA and FQGTGA. This CDR3 is built from 17 residues. Trimming removed 3 bases from V and 5 bases from J, with 22 bases in between. The chain's CDR3 is CASSLEPNRGLRETQYF. The CDR3, as DNA: TGTGCCAGCAGCTTGGAACCCAACAGGGGACTGAGGGAGACCCAGTACTTC.

This clonotype was found a few times. This sequence joins TRBV12-3 or TRBV12-4 and TRBJ2-1; 8 nucleotides align to TRBD1. After removal of 5 bases from V and 10 bases from J, the junction contained 7 bases not matched to a gene. The CDR3 is 13 amino acids. In DNA, the CDR3 is TGTGCCAGCAGTGTGGACAGGGACTTAGAGCAGTTCTTC. The encoded protein is CASSVDRDLEQFF.

This chain joins TRBV4-1 and TRBJ2-5, with 13 bases lining up with TRBD2. CDR3 size: 16 residues. The V and J ends lost 1 base and 5 bases, in that order; junction bases with no gene match: 4. Per the germline V gene, CDR1 is MGHRA and CDR2 is YSYEKL. DNA of the CDR3: TGCGCCAGCAGCCAAGCTCGGACTAGCGGGGGCGAGACCCAGTACTTC. As protein: CASSQARTSGGETQYF.

The rearrangement joins TRBV19 to TRBJ1-4; no clear D. Germline values: CDR1 LNHDA, CDR2 SQIVND (reference sequence). The CDR3 runs to 13 residues. Trimming left V 9 bases short and J 2 bases short, with 10 bases between. CDR3 loop: CASRGGTNEKLFF. The DNA for the CDR3 is TGTGCCAGCCGAGGAGGGACTAATGAAAAACTGTTTTTT.

This clonotype has just a few counts. V usage is TRBV7-8 and J usage is TRBJ1-5; 11 bases are a match to TRBD1. In germline, CDR1 is SGHVS, CDR2 FQNEAQ. This CDR3 comprises 17 residues. J lost 2 bases, V lost 5 bases, and 8 bases had no gene match. The CDR3 coding sequence is TGTGCCAGCAGCCCCTCGCGGGGACAGGGGGGCAATCAGCCCCAGCATTTT. Translation gives CASSPSRGQGGNQPQHF.